This T cell receptor beta chain appears in the sequencing data of a study of cytomegalovirus exposure and HLA in healthy donors. On this clone itself: What it binds is not known.

TCRdb's copy holds only in-frame clones and misses some; the assay was immunoSEQ multiplex PCR. Seen here are roughly 70,000 clones, roughly 96% observed once, and the top ten hold less than 3.5%. Study-wide points: In a later analysis, first-cohort TCR clusters were found to tend to co-occur in the 130 or so validation repertoires. Three CMV-associated chains proved CMV antigen-specific in vitro.

This CDR3 spans 12 amino acids. Trimming took 5 bases from V and 0 from J, leaving 4 bases between them. Per the germline V gene, CDR1 is SNHLY and CDR2 is FYNNEI. The source material was PBMCs. The chain joins TRBV2 to TRBJ1-2; D is ambiguous. The receptor's source is a man younger than 35 in good health and CMV-seronegative. CDR3 amino acids: CASSISNYGYTF. CDR3 DNA: TGTGCCAGCAGTATCTCTAACTATGGCTACACCTTC. The full variable domain, rest sourced from reference TRBV2 and TRBJ1-2, is EPEVTQTPSHQVTQMGQEVILRCVPISNHLYFYWYRQILGQKVEFLVSFYNNEISEKSEIFDDQFSVERPDGSNFTLKIRSTKLEDSAMYFCASSISNYGYTFGSGTRLTVV.